Sequencing of this TCR beta chain was carried out in a study of cytomegalovirus exposure and HLA in healthy donors. As for the study in general: The roughly 120 million unique TCR beta sequences, from around 200 million T cells, were found by an earlier analysis. Whole-study results and caveats: Rarity characterized most TCR sequences, yet some public TCRs appeared in many donors. No immune exposure information besides CMV serostatus was available.

Germline CDR1 SEHNR, CDR2 FQNEAQ (reference sequence). V lost 1 base, J lost 9 bases, and 16 bases stayed unmatched. This CDR3 is 18 amino acids long. Primers for the PCR totalled 60 Vbeta and 13 Jbeta. This table comes from immunoSEQ multiplex PCR, and its TCRdb copy is limited to in-frame clones, with some not included. The sample lists over 150,000 clones; around 80% were seen once. With regard to this clone: Its target is unknown.

The specimen was PBMCs. The receptor's source is a male donor in good health and CMV-seronegative. The chain employs TRBV7-9 and TRBJ2-1; 9 bases are a match to TRBD2. This CDR3 reads CASSLVGSGSTWGIEQFF. In DNA, the CDR3 is TGTGCCAGCAGCTTAGTTGGTAGCGGGAGTACCTGGGGGATTGAGCAGTTCTTC.